The present entry profiles one T cell receptor beta chain with its context. Those who participated ranged in age from about 18 to 89 years and resided in about two dozen US areas. Each participant's cohort was designated according to participant-reported clinical history. Exposed volunteers were people who met a COVID-19 case within 2 weeks before study entry. The CDR3 sequence is 16 residues long. The V end was cut by 2 bases, the J end by 0 bases, with 14 bases between. Germline-derived CDR1 and CDR2 are SGHDT and YYEEEE. Here immunoSEQ multiplex PCR was the method, and the copy in TCRdb shows in-frame clones only, minus some. Found here are approximately 260,000 clones, 80% to 90% of them singletons; the top ten hold approximately 6.6%. This entry comes from a study of blood T cell repertoires in COVID-19. Study at large: T cells, B-cell-depleted T cells, or PBMCs supplied cDNA or gDNA.

This sequence joins TRBV5-6 and TRBJ1-2, with no clear D. Sequencing used PBMCs or T cells enriched from blood (not recorded which). The clonotype originates from a woman aged 45-60 years who had been exposed to COVID-19. The CDR3 sequence is CASSLLSGGANYGYTF. The CDR3 bases are TGTGCCAGCAGCTTACTATCGGGAGGAGCTAACTATGGCTACACCTTC.